A selection of T cell receptor beta chains follows, all from one sample in a study of neurological immune-mediated disorders. TCRdb re-analysed the 5' RACE reads in MiXCR, keeping a single row per CDR3 protein. The data show about 80,000 distinct CDR3 sequences, under 10% seen once. Sequencing was carried out using PBMCs. The receptor set was obtained from a man aged 45-65 years in good health. Both conserved end residues are part of each CDR3. Each record gives: clone size, J gene, D gene, V gene, CDR3 DNA, CDR3 protein. A D gene is named only where the DNA matches it firmly. Rows give clone size only sometimes, using once, few, many, or a class for an expanded clone.

>.|TRBJ2-3|TRBD2|TRBV20-1
TGCAGTGCGCAGCTAGCGGGGAAGGATACGCAGTATTTT
CSAQLAGKDTQYF
>many|TRBJ2-5|.|TRBV6-2/TRBV6-3
TGTGCCAGCAGTACAGGGTACCTCACGGGAGAGACCCAGTACTTC
CASSTGYLTGETQYF
>many|TRBJ1-5|.|TRBV28
TGTGCCAGCAGCTCACGGGGCGGTCAGCCCCAGCATTTT
CASSSRGGQPQHF
>many|TRBJ2-7|TRBD2|TRBV27
TGTGCCAGCAGTTTTGATACCGGGACTAGCGGCTACGAGCAGTACTTC
CASSFDTGTSGYEQYF
>many|TRBJ1-1|TRBD1|TRBV5-1
TGCGCCAGCAGCCCGGTGGTCAAACAGGGGGTTGTCACTGAAGCTTTCTTT
CASSPVVKQGVVTEAFF
>many|TRBJ2-5|TRBD1|TRBV5-1
TGCGCCAGCAGTTTGGGACAGCTACAAGAGACCCAGTACTTC
CASSLGQLQETQYF
>few|TRBJ1-6|TRBD1|TRBV5-5
TGTGCCAGCGGGGGACAGGGGAATTCACCCCTCCACTTT
CASGGQGNSPLHF
>few|TRBJ2-7|TRBD2|TRBV10-3
TGTGCCATCAGTGGAGGTGCGGGAGGTTCCTACGAGCAGTACTTC
CAISGGAGGSYEQYF
>many|TRBJ1-6|.|TRBV15
TGTGCCACCAGCAGAGGAAATAATTCACCCCTCCACTTT
CATSRGNNSPLHF
>many|TRBJ1-2|.|TRBV7-9
TGTGCCAGCAGCGGGACCGGGACACCCAGGGACTATGGCTACACCTTC
CASSGTGTPRDYGYTF
>.|TRBJ2-1|TRBD2|TRBV12-3/TRBV12-4
TGTGCCAGCAGTCCTAGCGGGAGAGGGAATGAGCAGTTCTTC
CASSPSGRGNEQFF
>many|TRBJ1-5|.|TRBV27
TGTGCCAGCAGTTTAGCCAGGGACACTCAGCCCCAGCATTTT
CASSLARDTQPQHF
>.|TRBJ1-1|.|TRBV30
TGTGCCTGGAGAGATACAGGTATTTTAGCTTTCTTT
CAWRDTGILAFF
>.|TRBJ2-7|TRBD1|TRBV28
TGTGCCAGCAGGACAGGGGGCGCCGACTACGAGCAGTACTTC
CASRTGGADYEQYF
>many|TRBJ1-2|TRBD1|TRBV5-1
TGCGCCAGCAGCTTAACCGGGACAGCTAACTATGGCTACACCTTC
CASSLTGTANYGYTF
>many|TRBJ2-5|.|TRBV6-5
TGTGCCAGCAGTTACCGACGAGGGGGTTCCGGGGAGACCCAGTACTTC
CASSYRRGGSGETQYF